This T cell receptor beta chain originates from a study of Ad26.COV2.S vaccination and SARS-CoV-2 variants. Overall study findings and caveats: Marked by substantial breadth, spike-specific CD8+ and CD4+ T cell responses were reportedly seen after vaccination.

Clones were sequenced by immunoSEQ multiplex PCR, and TCRdb holds only the in-frame ones, with some missing. The table includes some 370,000 clones, about four fifths detected once. Described treatment: some 20 received Ad26.COV2.S at low or high dose, single or two shots; about 5 received placebo; per-sample allocation not given. On day 63 after the first injection, vaccine and placebo recipients gave samples. In the case of this clone: Its specificity is unknown.

CDR1 and CDR2 from the germline V gene are KGHSH and LQKENI. Between the trimmed V and J ends, which lost 1 base and 7 bases, there was a span of 17 bases. This CDR3 region has 17 residues. The chain employs TRBV18 and TRBJ1-6; D possibly corresponds to TRBD1 (5 bases). Sequenced here: peripheral blood, sampled in a trial of Ad26.COV2.S vaccine versus placebo. This TCR derives from a person aged 18-60 years who received the Ad26.COV2.S COVID-19 vaccine or a placebo. The CDR3 here is CASSPQGPSSYNSPLHF. The CDR3 DNA sequence: TGTGCCAGCTCACCACAGGGACCGAGCTCGTACAATTCACCCCTCCACTTT.